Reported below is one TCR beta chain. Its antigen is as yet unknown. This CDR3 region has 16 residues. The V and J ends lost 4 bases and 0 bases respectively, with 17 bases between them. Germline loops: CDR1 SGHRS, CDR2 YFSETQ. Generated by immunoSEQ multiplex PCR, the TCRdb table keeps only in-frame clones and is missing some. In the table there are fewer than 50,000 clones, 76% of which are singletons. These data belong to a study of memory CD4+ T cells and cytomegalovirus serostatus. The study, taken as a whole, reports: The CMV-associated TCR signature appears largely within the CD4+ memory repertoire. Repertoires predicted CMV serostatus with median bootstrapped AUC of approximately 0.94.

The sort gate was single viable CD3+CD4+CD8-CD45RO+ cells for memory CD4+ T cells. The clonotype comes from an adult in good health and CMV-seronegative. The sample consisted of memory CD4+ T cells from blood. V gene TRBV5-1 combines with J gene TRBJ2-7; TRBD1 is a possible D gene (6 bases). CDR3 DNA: TGCGCCAGCAGCCCCTGGACAGATTCGAGCTCCTACGAGCAGTACTTC. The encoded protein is CASSPWTDSSSYEQYF.